Listed below are T cell receptor beta chains from one sample, sequenced in a study of cytomegalovirus exposure and HLA in healthy donors. Repertoires were generated with immunoSEQ multiplex PCR, while TCRdb's copy carries only in-frame clones and drops some. Among 150,000 to 200,000 clones listed, about 83% were seen once. Sequencing input: PBMCs. Every receptor here comes from a woman younger than 45 in good health and CMV-seronegative. The CDR3 runs from the conserved cysteine through the conserved F or W. The D gene is left open where the match is weak. Where a row states a size, it is once, few, many or the class of an expanded clone; other rows omit it.

TRBV7-9,once,NA,TRBJ1-5,TGTGCCAGCAGCTTAGCAGGGGCGAGCAATCAGCCCCAGCATTTT,CASSLAGASNQPQHF
TRBV7-2,NA,TRBD1,TRBJ1-5,TGTGCCAGCAGCTTAGTTGGACAGGGCAATCAGCCCCAGCATTTT,CASSLVGQGNQPQHF
TRBV30,NA,NA,TRBJ1-3,TGTGCCTGGACCTTGACAGGTTCGTTCACGTCTGGAAACACCATATATTTT,CAWTLTGSFTSGNTIYF
TRBV9,once,NA,TRBJ2-2,TGTGCCAGCAGCCCAAGATCGGGAAACACCGGGGAGCTGTTTTTT,CASSPRSGNTGELFF
TRBV2,NA,NA,TRBJ1-5,TGTGCCAGCAGGAAGGACAGCCCTAGCAATCAGCCCCAGCATTTT,CASRKDSPSNQPQHF
TRBV6-5,NA,NA,TRBJ1-5,TGTGCCAGCAGCCGGACCAGGGTCGCGCCCCAGCATTTT,CASSRTRVAPQHF
TRBV13,NA,TRBD2,TRBJ2-7,TGTGCCAGCAGCACGGGACTAGCGGGCGAGCAGTACTTC,CASSTGLAGEQYF
TRBV10-3,NA,NA,TRBJ2-7,TGTGCCATCAGTGCTAGCTTAGGCGCCTACGAGCAGTACTTC,CAISASLGAYEQYF
TRBV19,few,TRBD1,TRBJ1-3,TGTGCCACAGACAGGGCAGGAAGCTCTGGAAACACCATATATTTT,CATDRAGSSGNTIYF
TRBV28,NA,TRBD1,TRBJ2-7,TGTGCCAGCAGCCCTGCCGGGACAGGGACCTACGAGCAGTACTTC,CASSPAGTGTYEQYF
TRBV7-2,NA,NA,TRBJ1-1,TGTGCCAGCAGCTCCCTGGCCACCACCAGGAACACTGAAGCTTTCTTT,CASSSLATTRNTEAFF
TRBV18,NA,TRBD1,TRBJ1-3,TGTGCCAGCTCACCATCGCAGGGGGCGCGAAACACCATATATTTT,CASSPSQGARNTIYF
TRBV6-1,NA,TRBD1,TRBJ1-5,TGTGCCAGCAAACGGGACAGGGGGGGGCAGCCCCAGCATTTT,CASKRDRGGQPQHF
TRBV6-1,NA,NA,TRBJ2-7,TGTGCCAGCAGTGTATCTCGGGGAATCTACGAGCAGTACTTC,CASSVSRGIYEQYF
TRBV15,once,TRBD1,TRBJ2-7,TGTGCCACCAGCGACAGGGTTCTATCCTACGAGCAGTACTTC,CATSDRVLSYEQYF